The 3 T cell receptor beta chains presented below share a single source sample, sequenced in a study of blood T cell repertoires in COVID-19. Measured with immunoSEQ multiplex PCR; TCRdb has only the in-frame clones, and not every one. This table holds roughly 100,000 clones, roughly 84% found once. The sequenced sample consisted of peripheral blood. The receptors were sampled from a human donor in a cohort sampled during active COVID-19.

The chain uses TRBV12-5 and TRBJ1-1; 8 nucleotides align to TRBD1. Trimming removed 1 base from V and 4 bases from J; junction bases left unmatched: 5. The CDR3 covers 15 residues. Germline V gene lookup returns CDR1 LGHNT and CDR2 FRNRAP. CDR3 coding DNA: TGTGCTAGTGGTTTGGGGAACAGGGGGGGCACTGAAGCTTTCTTT. Translated: CASGLGNRGGTEAFF.

The rearrangement uses TRBV5-1 and TRBJ2-1, with 7 bases lining up with TRBD1. The CDR3 length is 16 residues. CDR1 is SGHRS, CDR2 YFSETQ, per germline. Trimming removed 4 bases from V and 4 bases from J; junction bases left unmatched: 11. CDR3 in DNA: TGCGCCAGCAGCCCGGATAGGCAGGGGGATTACAATGAGCAGTTCTTC. Its translation: CASSPDRQGDYNEQFF.

The chain is built from TRBV4-1 and TRBJ2-2; no definite D call. Trimming took 0 bases from V and 4 from J, leaving 9 bases between them. Germline assignment: CDR1 MGHRA and CDR2 YSYEKL. There are 15 residues in the CDR3. The CDR3 here is CASSQDEQSTGELFF. In DNA, the CDR3 is TGCGCCAGCAGCCAAGATGAACAATCCACCGGGGAGCTGTTTTTT.